The 25 T cell receptor beta chains listed next were all sequenced from one sample in a study of blood T cells in healthy people across ages. With a J-beta primer mix and a sample-barcoded 5' primer, a second PCR ran about 7 to 12 cycles. TCRdb recomputed calls from the 5' RACE reads with MiXCR, one row per CDR3 protein. The sample records about 1.4 million distinct CDR3 sequences, 55% to 75% being singletons. Sequencing was carried out using blood. The receptors shown here come from a man aged 18 to 30 in good health.

The sample holds a few counts of this clonotype. V is TRBV2 and J is TRBJ1-6; D is perhaps TRBD1 (5 bases). CDR1 and CDR2 from the germline V gene are SNHLY and FYNNEI. The germline V and J ends were trimmed by 8 bases and 13 bases, with 9 bases remaining between them. CDR3 length equals 10 residues. CDR3 protein: CASGRAPLHF. The DNA for the CDR3 is TGTGCCAGCGGCAGGGCCCCCCTCCACTTT.

This chain connects TRBV4-2 to TRBJ2-6; TRBD1 agrees at 8 bases. Trimming removed 1 base from V and 0 bases from J; junction bases left unmatched: 5. This CDR3 has 18 residues. Germline CDR1 LGHNA, CDR2 YNFKEQ. The CDR3 sequence: CASSQGRGQVSGANVLTF. CDR3 bases: TGTGCCAGCAGCCAAGGGAGGGGACAGGTCTCTGGGGCCAACGTCCTGACTTTC.

The chain recombines TRBV6-1 with TRBJ1-5; D unresolved. Germline V gene sequence: CDR1 MNHNS, CDR2 SASEGT. Trimming took 4 bases from V and 0 from J, leaving 10 bases between them. The CDR3 covers 15 residues. The CDR3, as DNA: TGTGCCAGCAGTGCGGGTCCTGTTAGCAATCAGCCCCAGCATTTT. Protein: CASSAGPVSNQPQHF.

The J gene is TRBJ1-5, the V gene TRBV6-5; 7 bases are a match to TRBD1. J lost 3 bases, V lost 6 bases, and 5 bases had no gene match. The CDR3 is 14 residues long. Germline CDR1 MNHEY, CDR2 SVGAGI. The CDR3 region is CASSRDRDNQPQHF. The CDR3 DNA reads TGTGCCAGCAGCCGTGACAGGGACAATCAGCCCCAGCATTTT.

This clonotype was seen a few times. Because the CDR3's place on the DNA is in doubt, the DNA is left out and the CDR3 is given as listed by TCRdb. The gene calls are TRBV10-3 and TRBJ2-6; the table assigns TRBD1, which was not confirmed against the DNA. With termini counted, the CDR3 has 16 amino acids. Germline V gene sequence: CDR1 ENHRY, CDR2 SYGVKD. The CDR3 sequence is CAISESGRAGANVLTF.

This chain joins TRBV11-2 and TRBJ2-1; tentatively, D is TRBD2 (5 bases). Germline values: CDR1 SGHAT, CDR2 FQNNGV. This CDR3 has 14 amino acids. Deletions cut 10 bases from V and 4 bases from J, with 17 bases between. This CDR3 reads CATGIGSRYNEQFF. The DNA for the CDR3 is TGTGCCACCGGTATAGGGAGTCGGTACAATGAGCAGTTCTTC.

The chain uses TRBV7-6 and TRBJ2-7; 11 bases fit TRBD1. The V gene end was trimmed by 6 bases and the J gene end by 3 bases; junction bases not matched to a gene: 10. This CDR3 region has 16 residues. From germline, CDR1 is SGHVS and CDR2 FNYEAQ. The CDR3 is CASSSPPGQGVYEQYF. CDR3 nucleotide sequence: TGTGCCAGCAGTTCGCCTCCGGGACAGGGGGTCTACGAGCAGTACTTC.

This clonotype was counted only a few times. The chain combines TRBV6-2 or TRBV6-3 with TRBJ2-5; D is unclear. The CDR3 consists of 14 residues. Per the germline V gene, CDR1 is MNHEY and CDR2 is SVGEGT. V was shortened by 2 bases and J by 5 bases, with 12 bases between the two germline ends. The CDR3 DNA is TGTGCCAGCAGTTACGGTCCCGACGGGGAGACCCAGTACTTC. Translating gives CASSYGPDGETQYF.

This chain joins TRBV12-3 or TRBV12-4 and TRBJ2-7, with D possibly TRBD2 on 6 matching bases. V lost 6 bases to trimming and J lost 3 bases, with 15 bases between them. The CDR3 loop spans 14 amino acids. The CDR3 sequence is CASSSSEIDYEQYF. CDR3 in DNA: TGTGCCAGCAGCTCTAGCGAAATAGACTACGAGCAGTACTTC.

The chain uses TRBV2 and TRBJ2-7; D is possibly TRBD2 (6 bases). Germline CDR1 SNHLY, CDR2 FYNNEI. This CDR3 contains 16 residues. V was shortened by 3 bases and J by 2 bases, with 17 bases between the two germline ends. The CDR3 region has the DNA TGTGCCAGCAGTGAGAGAGGCGGGGTAACCGCCTACGAGCAGTACTTC. Its translation is CASSERGGVTAYEQYF.

V is TRBV2 and J is TRBJ2-7, with D uncertain. The closer fit of TRBJ2-5 to the DNA end suggests the J call may be wrong. CDR3 length equals 12 residues. CDR1 and CDR2 from the germline V gene are SNHLY and FYNNEI. This CDR3 is CASGRIQETQYF. The DNA for the CDR3 is TGTGCCAGCGGTCGGATCCAAGAGACCCAGTACTTC.

This clonotype has ten or more counts. The rearrangement uses TRBV3-1 and TRBJ2-3; 10 nucleotides match TRBD2. Germline V lookup: CDR1 LGHDT, CDR2 YNNKEL (reference sequence). This CDR3 comprises 15 residues. V lost 4 bases and J lost 3; bases outside the gene matches: 4. The CDR3 spells CASSPSGSPTDTQYF. CDR3 DNA sequence: TGTGCCAGCAGCCCTAGCGGGAGTCCAACAGATACGCAGTATTTT.

The chain links TRBV28 to TRBJ2-1; D could derive from TRBD1 or TRBD2 (5 bases each). Germline V gene data show CDR1 as MDHEN and CDR2 as SYDVKM. The CDR3 consists of 15 residues. The V gene lost 3 bases and the J gene lost 5 bases, with 14 bases spanning the gap. Here the CDR3 DNA reads TGTGCCAGCAGTTTTACGGGACGCACCGACAATGAGCAGTTCTTC. This encodes CASSFTGRTDNEQFF.

The chain joins TRBV29-1 to TRBJ2-1, with D possibly being TRBD2 (6 bases). The closer fit of TRBJ2-7 to the DNA end suggests the J call may be wrong. The CDR3 totals 14 residues. The germline gives CDR1 SQVTM, CDR2 ANQGSEA. The CDR3 protein is CSVVGGPNYNEQYF. DNA for the CDR3: TGCAGCGTTGTCGGGGGTCCGAATTACAATGAGCAGTACTTC.

The chain has TRBV10-2 and TRBJ2-3, with D tentatively TRBD1 (5 bases). Trimming pared 3 bases from V and 2 bases from J, leaving 12 bases between. The CDR3 sequence is 15 residues long. Germline V gene lookup returns CDR1 WSHSY and CDR2 SAAADI. This chain's CDR3 is CASSEWGLATDTQYF. As DNA, the CDR3 is TGCGCCAGCAGTGAATGGGGCCTTGCCACAGATACGCAGTATTTT.

The chain combines TRBV7-9 with TRBJ1-2; 7 nucleotides line up with TRBD1. V lost 1 base and J lost 8; bases outside the gene matches: 10. The CDR3 consists of 15 residues. In germline, CDR1 is SEHNR, CDR2 FQNEAQ (reference sequence). The CDR3 spells CASSLGGTDLSGYTF. The CDR3 DNA is TGTGCCAGCAGCTTAGGCGGGACAGACCTATCGGGCTACACCTTC.

The V and J genes are TRBV21-1 and TRBJ1-2; the DNA was not used to check the table's D call, TRBD1. TRBV21-1 is a pseudogene segment. The CDR3 contains 14 residues. CDR3 in DNA: TGTGCCAGGGCCGGGGGGGGCCCAAACTATGGCTACACCTTC. This codes for CARAGGGPNYGYTF.

This clonotype was seen a few times. The chain recombines TRBV20-1 with TRBJ2-1; 7 bases are shared with TRBD1. The J call may not be correct, given that the DNA end is closer to TRBJ2-7. The CDR3 has 13 amino acids. The germline gives CDR1 DFQATT, CDR2 SNEGSKA (reference sequence). CDR3 DNA sequence: TGCAGTGCTAGACGGCAGGGGGTTAATGAGCAGTACTTC. It specifies CSARRQGVNEQYF.

The genes are TRBV4-1 and TRBJ2-7, with 10 bases that match TRBD2. V lost 0 bases and J lost 1; bases outside the gene matches: 9. The germline V gene has CDR1 MGHRA and CDR2 YSYEKL. The CDR3 runs 18 residues. Here the CDR3 reads CASSQDPSASGGSYEQYF. The CDR3 region has the DNA TGCGCCAGCAGCCAAGACCCATCCGCTAGCGGGGGATCCTACGAGCAGTACTTC.

This clonotype was seen only a few times. The gene calls are TRBV27 and TRBJ2-3; 8 nucleotides line up with TRBD1. Germline V gene lookup returns CDR1 MNHEY and CDR2 SMNVEV (reference sequence). Trimming cost V 8 bases and J 5 bases; bases outside gene matches: 12. CDR3 length equals 15 residues. This CDR3 reads CASSAPGTGLDTQYF. In nucleotides, the CDR3 is TGTGCCAGCTCTGCGCCCGGGACAGGACTAGATACGCAGTATTTT.

The CDR3 spells CSATGRDNYNEQFF. In nucleotides, the CDR3 is TGCAGTGCGACTGGGCGGGACAACTACAATGAGCAGTTCTTC. The chain uses TRBV20-1 and TRBJ2-1, with D perhaps given as TRBD1 or TRBD2 (6 bases each). V lost 6 bases and J 3 bases, leaving 15 bases between the germline ends. CDR3 length: 14 residues. Germline CDR1 DFQATT, CDR2 SNEGSKA (reference sequence).

This sequence joins TRBV4-2 and TRBJ1-2; D possibly corresponds to TRBD1 (5 bases). Germline CDR1 and CDR2: LGHNA and YNFKEQ. This CDR3 region has 16 residues. Trimming took 1 base from V and 4 from J, leaving 16 bases between them. The CDR3 sequence: CASSQVGGTGRYGYTF. Written as DNA, the CDR3 is TGTGCCAGCAGCCAAGTAGGAGGGACGGGGCGCTATGGCTACACCTTC.

The J gene is TRBJ2-1, the V gene TRBV5-1; a possible D gene is TRBD2 (6 bases). The CDR3 spans 17 residues. Germline V lookup: CDR1 SGHRS, CDR2 YFSETQ. The ends were cut back, 0 bases at V and 4 bases at J, with 17 bases in the middle. CDR3 protein: CASSLGEEGGIYNEQFF. CDR3 sequence (DNA): TGCGCCAGCAGCTTGGGAGAGGAAGGAGGGATATACAATGAGCAGTTCTTC.

This clonotype was picked up a small number of times. V and J are TRBV18 and TRBJ2-7; D is perhaps TRBD2 (5 bases). In germline, CDR1 is KGHSH, CDR2 LQKENI. Trimming cost V 0 bases and J 3 bases, with 6 bases left between them. The CDR3 has 13 amino acids. The CDR3 spells CASSPPTNYEQYF. The DNA for the CDR3 is TGTGCCAGCTCACCACCGACTAACTACGAGCAGTACTTC.

In its sample, this clonotype was seen a few times. The chain is built from TRBV12-3 or TRBV12-4 and TRBJ1-2; TRBD1 matches 8 bases. The CDR3 is 17 residues long. The junction had 12 bases not matched to a gene; V was cut back by 2 bases and J by 4 bases. CDR3 protein: CASSLSDRGLSGYGYTF. CDR3 in DNA: TGTGCCAGCAGTTTATCCGACAGGGGACTATCAGGCTATGGCTACACCTTC.